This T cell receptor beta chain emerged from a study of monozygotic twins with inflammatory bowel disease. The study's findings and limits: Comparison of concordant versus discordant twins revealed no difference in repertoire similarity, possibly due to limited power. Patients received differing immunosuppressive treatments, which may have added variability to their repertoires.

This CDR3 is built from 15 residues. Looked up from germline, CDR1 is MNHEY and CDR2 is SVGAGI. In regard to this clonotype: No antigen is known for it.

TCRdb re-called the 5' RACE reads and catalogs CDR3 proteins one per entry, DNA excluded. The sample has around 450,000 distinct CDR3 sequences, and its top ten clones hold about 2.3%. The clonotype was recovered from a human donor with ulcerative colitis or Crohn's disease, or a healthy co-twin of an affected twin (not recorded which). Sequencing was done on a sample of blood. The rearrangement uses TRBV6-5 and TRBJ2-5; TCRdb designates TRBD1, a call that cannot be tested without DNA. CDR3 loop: CASSYSGTKEETQYF.